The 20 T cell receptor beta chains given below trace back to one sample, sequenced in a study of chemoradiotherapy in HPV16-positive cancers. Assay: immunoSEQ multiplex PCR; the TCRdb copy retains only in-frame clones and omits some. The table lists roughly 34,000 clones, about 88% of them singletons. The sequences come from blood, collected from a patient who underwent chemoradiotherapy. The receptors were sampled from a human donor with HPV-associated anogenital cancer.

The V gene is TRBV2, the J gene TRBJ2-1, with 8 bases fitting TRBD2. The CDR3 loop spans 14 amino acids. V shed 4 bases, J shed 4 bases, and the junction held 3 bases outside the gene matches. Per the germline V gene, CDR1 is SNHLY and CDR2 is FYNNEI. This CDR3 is CASSVGGGYNEQFF. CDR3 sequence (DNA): TGTGCCAGCAGTGTCGGGGGGGGTTACAATGAGCAGTTCTTC.

CDR3 sequence reads: CASSGGQGRNYGYTF. The CDR3 coding sequence is TGTGCCAGCAGTGGGGGACAGGGAAGGAACTATGGCTACACCTTC. The genes are TRBV2 and TRBJ1-2; 9 bases are shared with TRBD1. Per germline, CDR1 SNHLY and CDR2 FYNNEI. Trimming removed 4 bases from V and 2 bases from J; junction bases left unmatched: 5. There are 15 residues in the CDR3. Full variable domain (missing parts from reference TRBV2 and TRBJ1-2): EPEVTQTPSHQVTQMGQEVILRCVPISNHLYFYWYRQILGQKVEFLVSFYNNEISEKSEIFDDQFSVERPDGSNFTLKIRSTKLEDSAMYFCASSGGQGRNYGYTFGSGTRLTVV.

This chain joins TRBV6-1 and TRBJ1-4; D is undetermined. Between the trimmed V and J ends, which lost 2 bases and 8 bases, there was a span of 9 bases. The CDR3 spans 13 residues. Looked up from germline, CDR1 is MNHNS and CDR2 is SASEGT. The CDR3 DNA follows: TGTGCCAGCAGTGAATCAGACTGGGAAAAACTGTTTTTT. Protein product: CASSESDWEKLFF.

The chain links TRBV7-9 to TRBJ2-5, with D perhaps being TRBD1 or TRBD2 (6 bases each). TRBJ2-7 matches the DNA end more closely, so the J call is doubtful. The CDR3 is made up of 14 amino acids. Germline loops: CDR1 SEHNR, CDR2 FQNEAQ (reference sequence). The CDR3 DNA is TGTGCCAGCAGCTACGGGGGCCCCGCCGCCGAGCAGTACTTC. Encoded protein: CASSYGGPAAEQYF.

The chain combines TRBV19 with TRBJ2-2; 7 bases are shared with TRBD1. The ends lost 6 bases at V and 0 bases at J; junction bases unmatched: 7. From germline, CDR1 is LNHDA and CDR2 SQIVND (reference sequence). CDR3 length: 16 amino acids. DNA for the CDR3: TGTGCCAGTAGCGACCGGACAGGTCCGAACACCGGGGAGCTGTTTTTT. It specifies CASSDRTGPNTGELFF.

In nucleotides, the CDR3 is TGTGCCAGCAGCGTAGAGGGCAGGGGGGACCCCCTCACCTTC. Its protein product is CASSVEGRGDPLTF. This chain joins TRBV9 and TRBJ1-2; 7 positions agree with TRBD1. The CDR3 is 14 residues long. The germline gives CDR1 SGDLS, CDR2 YYNGEE. Trimming removed 0 bases from V and 13 bases from J; junction bases left unmatched: 12.

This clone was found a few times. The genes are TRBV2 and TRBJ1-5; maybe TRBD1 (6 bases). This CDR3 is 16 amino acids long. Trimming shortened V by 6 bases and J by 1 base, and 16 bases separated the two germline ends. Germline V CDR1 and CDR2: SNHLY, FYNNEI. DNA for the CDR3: TGTGCCAGCAGCCCCGGACAGCGCGTGAGCAATCAGCCCCAGCATTTT. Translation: CASSPGQRVSNQPQHF.

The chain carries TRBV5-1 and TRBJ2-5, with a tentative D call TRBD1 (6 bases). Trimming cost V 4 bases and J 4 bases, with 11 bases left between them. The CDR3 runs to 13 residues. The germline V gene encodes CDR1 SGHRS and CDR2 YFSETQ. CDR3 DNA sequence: TGCGCCAGCAGCCGGACAGTCCGAGAGACCCAGTACTTC. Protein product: CASSRTVRETQYF.

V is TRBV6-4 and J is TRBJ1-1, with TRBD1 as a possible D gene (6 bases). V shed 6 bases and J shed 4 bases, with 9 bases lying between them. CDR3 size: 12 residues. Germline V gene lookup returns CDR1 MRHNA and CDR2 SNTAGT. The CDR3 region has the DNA TGTGCCAGCAGGGGGGCAGGCACTGAAGCTTTCTTT. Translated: CASRGAGTEAFF.

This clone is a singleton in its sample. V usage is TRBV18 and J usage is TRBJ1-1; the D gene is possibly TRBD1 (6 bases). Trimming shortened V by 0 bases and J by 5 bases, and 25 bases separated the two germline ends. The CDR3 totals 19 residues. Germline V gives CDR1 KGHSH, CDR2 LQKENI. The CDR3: CASSPPNSYSGADGTEAFF. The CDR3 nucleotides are TGTGCCAGCTCACCACCTAATTCTTATTCGGGGGCGGATGGAACTGAAGCTTTCTTT.

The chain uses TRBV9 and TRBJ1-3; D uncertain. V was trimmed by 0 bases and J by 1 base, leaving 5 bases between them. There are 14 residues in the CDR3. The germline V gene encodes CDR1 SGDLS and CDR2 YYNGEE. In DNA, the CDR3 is TGTGCCAGCAGCGTAGGAGATTCTGGAAACACCATATATTTT. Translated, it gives CASSVGDSGNTIYF.

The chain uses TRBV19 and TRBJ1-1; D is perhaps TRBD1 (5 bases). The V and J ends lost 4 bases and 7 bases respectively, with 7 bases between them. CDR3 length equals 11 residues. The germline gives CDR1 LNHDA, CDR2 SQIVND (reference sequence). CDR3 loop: CASSKTVEAFF. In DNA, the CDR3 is TGTGCCAGTAGTAAGACAGTTGAAGCTTTCTTT. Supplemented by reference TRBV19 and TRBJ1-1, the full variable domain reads DGGITQSPKYLFRKEGQNVTLSCEQNLNHDAMYWYRQDPGQGLRLIYYSQIVNDFQKGDIAEGYSVSREKKESFPLTVTSAQKNPTAFYLCASSKTVEAFFGQGTRLTVV.

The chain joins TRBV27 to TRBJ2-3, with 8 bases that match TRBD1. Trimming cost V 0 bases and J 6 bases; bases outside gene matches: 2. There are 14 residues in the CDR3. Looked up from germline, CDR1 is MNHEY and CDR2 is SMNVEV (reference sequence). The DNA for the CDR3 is TGTGCCAGCAGTTTATCCAGGACAGGGGATACGCAGTATTTT. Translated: CASSLSRTGDTQYF.

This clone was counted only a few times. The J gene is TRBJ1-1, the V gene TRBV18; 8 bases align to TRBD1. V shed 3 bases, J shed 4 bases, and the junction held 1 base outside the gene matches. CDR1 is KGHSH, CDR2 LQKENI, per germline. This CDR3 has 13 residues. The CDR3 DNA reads TGTGCCAGCTCACCCGGACAGGGCACTGAAGCTTTCTTT. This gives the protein CASSPGQGTEAFF.

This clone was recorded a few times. The CDR3: CASSPPGSQPQHF. The CDR3 DNA reads as TGTGCCAGCTCACCACCCGGGAGTCAGCCCCAGCATTTT. This sequence joins TRBV18 and TRBJ1-5; D not resolved. Trimming pared 0 bases from V and 6 bases from J, leaving 6 bases between. The CDR3 length is 13 residues. Per the germline V gene, CDR1 is KGHSH and CDR2 is LQKENI.

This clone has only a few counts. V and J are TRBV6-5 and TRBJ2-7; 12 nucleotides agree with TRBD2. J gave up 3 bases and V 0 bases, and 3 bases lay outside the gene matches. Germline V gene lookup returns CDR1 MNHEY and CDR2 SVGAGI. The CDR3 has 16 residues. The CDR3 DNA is TGTGCCAGCAGTTACTCAGGACTAGCGGGGAACTACGAGCAGTACTTC. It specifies CASSYSGLAGNYEQYF.

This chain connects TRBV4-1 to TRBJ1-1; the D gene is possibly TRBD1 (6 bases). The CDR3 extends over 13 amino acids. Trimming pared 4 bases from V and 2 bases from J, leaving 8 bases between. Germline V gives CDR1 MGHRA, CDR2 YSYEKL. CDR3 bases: TGCGCCAGCAGCCCGACAGGAAACACTGAAGCTTTCTTT. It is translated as CASSPTGNTEAFF.

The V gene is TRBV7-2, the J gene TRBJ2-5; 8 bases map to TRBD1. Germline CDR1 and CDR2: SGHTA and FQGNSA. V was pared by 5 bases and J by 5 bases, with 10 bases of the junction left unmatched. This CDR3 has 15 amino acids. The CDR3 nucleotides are TGTGCCAGCAGCCCGATGGACAGGGCCGGGGAGACCCAGTACTTC. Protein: CASSPMDRAGETQYF.

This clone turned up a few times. This CDR3 is CASRGQWNSPLHF. The CDR3 DNA is TGTGCCAGCAGAGGACAGTGGAATTCACCCCTCCACTTT. V usage is TRBV5-6 and J usage is TRBJ1-6, with D possibly being TRBD1 (6 bases). V was clipped by 5 bases and J by 7 bases, with 10 bases between them. The CDR3 totals 13 residues. Germline lookup yields CDR1 SGHDT and CDR2 YYEEEE.

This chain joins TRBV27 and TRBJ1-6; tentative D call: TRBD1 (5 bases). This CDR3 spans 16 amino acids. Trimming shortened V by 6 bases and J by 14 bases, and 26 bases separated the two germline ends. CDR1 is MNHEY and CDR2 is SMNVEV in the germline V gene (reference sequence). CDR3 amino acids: CASSRNNQGPRRTLHF. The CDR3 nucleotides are TGTGCCAGCAGCAGGAATAATCAGGGACCTAGGAGGACCCTCCACTTT.